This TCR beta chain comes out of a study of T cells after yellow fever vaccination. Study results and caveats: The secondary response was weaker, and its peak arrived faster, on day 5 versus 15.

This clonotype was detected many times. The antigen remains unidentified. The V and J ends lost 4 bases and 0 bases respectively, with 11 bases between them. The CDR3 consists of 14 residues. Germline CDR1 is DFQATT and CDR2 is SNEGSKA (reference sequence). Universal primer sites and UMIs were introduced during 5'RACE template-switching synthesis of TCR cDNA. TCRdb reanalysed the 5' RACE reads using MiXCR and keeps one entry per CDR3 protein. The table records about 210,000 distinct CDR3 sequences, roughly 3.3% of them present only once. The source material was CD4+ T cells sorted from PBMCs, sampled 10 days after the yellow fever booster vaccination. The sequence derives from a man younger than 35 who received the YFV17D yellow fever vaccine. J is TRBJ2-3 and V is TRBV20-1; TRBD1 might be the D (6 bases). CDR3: CSAKRQVSTDTQYF. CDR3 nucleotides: TGCAGTGCTAAGAGACAGGTTAGCACAGATACGCAGTATTTT.